This passage covers 32 T cell receptor beta chains from one sample sequenced in a study of CD8 T cells in Susac syndrome. With random hexamers, roughly 0.45 to 1 ug RNA was reverse transcribed. MiXCR, applied by TCRdb to the immunoSEQ multiplex PCR reads, yields one record per CDR3 protein. The sample holds about 140,000 distinct CDR3 sequences, approximately 95% seen once. The sample taken for sequencing was CD4+ T cells from PBMCs. The receptors come from a human donor with Susac syndrome.

V gene TRBV5-6 combines with J gene TRBJ2-4; 7 bases line up with TRBD1. Germline CDR1 and CDR2: SGHDT and YYEEEE. The V gene end was trimmed by 1 base and the J gene end by 11 bases; junction bases not matched to a gene: 6. The CDR3 has 13 amino acids. The DNA of the CDR3 is TGTGCCAGCAGCTTGCAGGGGGATTTTGTTCAGTACTTC. Translation gives CASSLQGDFVQYF.

This clonotype has only a few counts. The rearrangement joins TRBV29-1 to TRBJ2-7, with TRBD1 matching 7 bases. This CDR3 comprises 11 residues. The junction had 4 bases not matched to a gene; V was cut back by 7 bases and J by 4 bases. CDR1 and CDR2 (germline): SQVTM, ANQGSEA. This chain's CDR3 is CSAGTAYEQYF. DNA for the CDR3: TGCAGCGCCGGGACAGCTTACGAGCAGTACTTC.

The CDR3: CASSLLGAGANVLTF. As DNA, the CDR3 is TGTGCCAGCAGCCTGCTGGGAGCTGGGGCCAACGTCCTGACTTTC. The chain couples TRBV7-9 to TRBJ2-6; D is perhaps TRBD2 (5 bases). The CDR3 runs to 15 residues. Germline CDR1 reads SEHNR; CDR2 reads FQNEAQ (reference sequence). The V gene lost 5 bases and the J gene lost 2 bases, with 10 bases spanning the gap.

The rearrangement uses TRBV5-6 and TRBJ2-5, with TRBD1 matching 7 bases. The CDR3 is made up of 12 amino acids. Germline loops: CDR1 SGHDT, CDR2 YYEEEE. J was trimmed by 2 bases and V by 5 bases; bases with no gene match: 0. The CDR3 DNA follows: TGTGCCAGCAGGACAGGGCAAGAGACCCAGTACTTC. This gives the protein CASRTGQETQYF.

This clonotype showed up just once. The chain employs TRBV4-1 and TRBJ2-3; D is unclear. Germline V gene sequence: CDR1 MGHRA, CDR2 YSYEKL. V was cut by 5 bases and J by 5 bases, with 8 bases left in between. CDR3 size: 12 residues. In DNA form, the CDR3 reads TGCGCCAGCAGCACATTACAAGATACGCAGTATTTT. It is translated as CASSTLQDTQYF.

The CDR3 region is CASSSGWVASHEQFF. In DNA, the CDR3 is TGTGCCAGCAGCTCCGGTTGGGTAGCGTCCCATGAGCAGTTCTTC. The chain couples TRBV7-2 to TRBJ2-1, with D maybe TRBD2 (5 bases). Trimming shortened V by 4 bases and J by 8 bases, and 18 bases separated the two germline ends. CDR1 and CDR2 (germline): SGHTA, FQGNSA. This CDR3 region has 15 residues.

The rearrangement links TRBV12-3 or TRBV12-4 to TRBJ2-5; weak D call: TRBD2 (7 bases). The CDR3 runs to 14 residues. V lost 7 bases to trimming and J lost 4 bases, with 16 bases between them. CDR3 bases: TGTGCCAGCACAAGTAGGGGGGGGGCAGAGACCCAGTACTTC. Translating gives CASTSRGGAETQYF.

The V call is TRBV6-6, the J call TRBJ1-5, with D perhaps matching TRBD1 (5 bases). The CDR3 is 15 residues long. Trimming removed 2 bases at V and 4 bases at J, with 12 bases between. The V gene's germline CDR1 is MNHNY and CDR2 SVGAGI (reference sequence). In DNA form, the CDR3 reads TGTGCCAGCAGTTACCTGACCGGGGCTAATCAGCCCCAGCATTTT. Protein sequence: CASSYLTGANQPQHF.

The chain combines TRBV20-1 with TRBJ2-3; 12 bases are a match to TRBD2. Trimming removed 6 bases from V and 7 bases from J; junction bases left unmatched: 11. The CDR3 runs 15 residues. Germline V gene sequence: CDR1 DFQATT, CDR2 SNEGSKA (reference sequence). The chain's CDR3 is CSANPSGGAPYTQYF. CDR3 DNA sequence: TGCAGTGCCAATCCTAGCGGGGGGGCCCCGTATACGCAGTATTTT.

The rearrangement uses TRBV15 and TRBJ2-5; 7 positions agree with TRBD1. Germline lookup yields CDR1 LNHNV and CDR2 YYDKDF (reference sequence). This CDR3 comprises 16 residues. J lost 9 bases, V lost 5 bases, and 18 bases had no gene match. The CDR3 DNA is TGTGCCACCAGCTTGAAAGCAGGGGGACCTCAGGGGCCCCAGTACTTC. Protein product: CATSLKAGGPQGPQYF.

The chain combines TRBV2 with TRBJ2-1; the D gene could be TRBD1 or TRBD2 (5 bases each). The CDR3 is made up of 14 amino acids. The V gene's germline CDR1 is SNHLY and CDR2 FYNNEI. V was shortened by 4 bases and J by 9 bases, with 16 bases between the two germline ends. CDR3 nucleotides: TGTGCCAGCAGTGGGGGGACCCTAAGGGGTGAGCAGTTCTTC. It translates to CASSGGTLRGEQFF.

This clonotype is a singleton in its sample. Relative to the germline gene, one junction end is altered; a read error may explain this. The chain employs TRBV18 and TRBJ1-5, with TRBD1 matching over 8 bases. Germline V gene data show CDR1 as KGHSH and CDR2 as LQKENI. This CDR3 spans 13 amino acids. The CDR3 protein is CASSPQGDQPQHF. CDR3 nucleotide sequence: TGTGCCAGCTCGCCACAGGGGGATCAGCCCCAGCATTTT.

This chain uses TRBV28 with TRBJ1-2, with TRBD1 matching 9 bases. CDR3 length: 13 amino acids. The germline V gene encodes CDR1 MDHEN and CDR2 SYDVKM. The V gene end was trimmed by 1 base and the J gene end by 10 bases; junction bases not matched to a gene: 4. CDR3 nucleotide sequence: TGTGCCAGCAGTTTATCCAGGACAGGGGTCTACACCTTC. Translating it yields CASSLSRTGVYTF.

This sequence joins TRBV10-2 and TRBJ1-1, with D tentatively TRBD1 (5 bases). Deletions cut 3 bases from V and 7 bases from J, with 12 bases between. Germline V gives CDR1 WSHSY, CDR2 SAAADI. This CDR3 contains 13 residues. CDR3 amino acids: CASSEAPTVEAFF. Here the CDR3 DNA reads TGCGCCAGCAGTGAAGCCCCGACAGTTGAAGCTTTCTTT.

The V and J genes are TRBV20-1 and TRBJ2-7; TRBD1 or TRBD2 may be the D gene (5 bases each). V was shortened by 7 bases and J by 5 bases, with 21 bases between the two germline ends. Germline CDR1 reads DFQATT; CDR2 reads SNEGSKA (reference sequence). This CDR3 is 14 amino acids long. CDR3 sequence (DNA): TGCAGTGTTGGGGTGGGGACGGTCGCCGACGAGCAGTACTTC. Translating it yields CSVGVGTVADEQYF.

A single count supports this clonotype. The chain uses TRBV18 and TRBJ2-7; D uncertain. Between the trimmed V and J ends, which lost 4 bases and 0 bases, there was a span of 16 bases. This CDR3 has 16 residues. Germline V gene sequence: CDR1 KGHSH, CDR2 LQKENI. The chain's CDR3 is CASSLRPTESSYEQYF. In DNA form, the CDR3 reads TGTGCCAGCTCACTCCGGCCGACGGAGAGCTCCTACGAGCAGTACTTC.

In DNA, the CDR3 is TGTGCCAGCAGCTTAGTCGGGGAATTGGGCGAGCAGTACTTC. As protein: CASSLVGELGEQYF. The chain links TRBV7-2 to TRBJ2-7, with a possible D match to TRBD2 (5 bases). In germline, CDR1 is SGHTA, CDR2 FQGNSA. The length of the CDR3 is 14 residues. V was cut by 1 base and J by 6 bases, with 13 bases left in between.

CDR3 region: CSVVGAGGVYEQYF. CDR3 in DNA: TGCAGCGTTGTCGGAGCGGGGGGCGTCTACGAGCAGTACTTC. V gene TRBV29-1 combines with J gene TRBJ2-7, with 9 bases identical to TRBD2. Germline CDR1 is SQVTM and CDR2 is ANQGSEA. Germline trimming cut 4 bases from V and 3 bases from J; bases unmatched to any gene: 7. The CDR3 has 14 amino acids.

In its sample, this clonotype was seen once. The CDR3 sequence is CASRTGGNQPQHF. The CDR3 DNA reads TGTGCCAGCAGGACAGGGGGTAATCAGCCCCAGCATTTT. The V gene is TRBV28, the J gene TRBJ1-5, with TRBD1 matching over 9 bases. V lost 6 bases and J lost 4; bases outside the gene matches: 1. CDR3 length equals 13 residues. Germline CDR1 is MDHEN and CDR2 is SYDVKM.

V usage is TRBV5-1 and J usage is TRBJ1-1, with D perhaps TRBD1 (5 bases). CDR1 SGHRS and CDR2 YFSETQ come from the germline V gene. The CDR3 has 15 residues. Between the trimmed V and J ends, which lost 4 bases and 5 bases, there was a span of 18 bases. The CDR3 bases are TGCGCCAGCAGCGCACCGGGACCACCGGGGACTGAAGCTTTCTTT. Protein sequence: CASSAPGPPGTEAFF.

The chain couples TRBV5-1 to TRBJ1-1, with D tentatively TRBD1 (5 bases). V dropped 4 bases and J dropped 3 bases, with 10 bases sitting between them. CDR1 and CDR2 (germline): SGHRS, YFSETQ. The CDR3 is 13 residues long. In nucleotides, the CDR3 is TGCGCCAGCAGCGCGCCGGGGGACACTGAAGCTTTCTTT. It specifies CASSAPGDTEAFF.

This sequence joins TRBV7-9 and TRBJ2-5; perhaps D is TRBD1 or TRBD2 (5 bases each). CDR3 length: 16 amino acids. Germline values: CDR1 SEHNR, CDR2 FQNEAQ (reference sequence). The V end was cut by 5 bases, the J end by 2 bases, with 18 bases between. CDR3 nucleotides: TGTGCCAGCAGCCTCGCCGGATGGGGACGGCAAGAGACCCAGTACTTC. Its protein is CASSLAGWGRQETQYF.

The J gene is TRBJ2-2, the V gene TRBV14; maybe TRBD1 (5 bases). Germline V gives CDR1 SGHDN, CDR2 FVKESK. The ends were cut back, 2 bases at V and 1 base at J, with 8 bases in the middle. This CDR3 comprises 15 residues. The DNA for the CDR3 is TGTGCCAGCAGCCAATTCGACAGGAACACCGGGGAGCTGTTTTTT. As protein: CASSQFDRNTGELFF.

V usage is TRBV29-1 and J usage is TRBJ1-1, with 9 bases lining up with TRBD1. Germline lookup yields CDR1 SQVTM and CDR2 ANQGSEA. Trimming at V came to 5 bases and at J to 0 bases, leaving 4 bases not matched to a gene. The CDR3 is 14 residues long. CDR3 nucleotides: TGCAGCGTTACCAGGACAGGGGTGAACACTGAAGCTTTCTTT. This gives the protein CSVTRTGVNTEAFF. Filled out from reference TRBV29-1 and TRBJ1-1, the complete variable domain reads SAVISQKPSRDICQRGTSLTIQCQVDSQVTMMFWYRQQPGQSLTLIATANQGSEATYESGFVIDKFPISRPNLTFSTLTVSNMSPEDSSIYLCSVTRTGVNTEAFFGQGTRLTVV.

The J gene is TRBJ2-7, the V gene TRBV6-5; D not resolved. In germline, CDR1 is MNHEY, CDR2 SVGAGI. The CDR3 sequence is 14 residues long. V was clipped by 2 bases and J by 2 bases, with 10 bases between them. The CDR3 region is CASSYGSVPYEQYF. The CDR3 region has the DNA TGTGCCAGCAGTTACGGGTCAGTTCCCTACGAGCAGTACTTC.

The V and J genes are TRBV15 and TRBJ2-3; TRBD2 aligns across 9 bases. The V gene's germline CDR1 is LNHNV and CDR2 YYDKDF (reference sequence). The CDR3 length is 16 residues. The ends lost 0 bases at V and 4 bases at J; junction bases unmatched: 5. This CDR3 reads CATSRDVSGGSDTQYF. DNA of the CDR3: TGTGCCACCAGCAGAGATGTTAGCGGGGGATCAGATACGCAGTATTTT.

This clonotype was picked up one time. V and J are TRBV10-3 and TRBJ1-3; D gene ambiguous. Germline assignment: CDR1 ENHRY and CDR2 SYGVKD. Trimming took off 1 base at V and 0 bases at J, with 7 bases between the two ends. CDR3 size: 15 residues. CDR3 bases: TGTGCCATCAGTGAGTTTGGCTCCTCTGGAAACACCATATATTTT. Translated, it gives CAISEFGSSGNTIYF.

The CDR3 nucleotides are TGTGCCAGCAGCCAAGGTCTGGCCTCACCCCTCCACTTT. It specifies CASSQGLASPLHF. V gene TRBV3-1 combines with J gene TRBJ1-6; D is unresolved. CDR3 size: 13 residues. In germline, CDR1 is LGHDT, CDR2 YNNKEL (reference sequence). V lost 1 base and J 10 bases, leaving 8 bases between the germline ends.

J is TRBJ1-2 and V is TRBV4-1; the match to TRBD1 covers 9 bases. This CDR3 has 14 residues. Germline V gene sequence: CDR1 MGHRA, CDR2 YSYEKL. The trim removed 5 bases at V and 3 bases at J, leaving 4 bases unmatched. DNA of the CDR3: TGCGCCAGCAGCTGGGACAGGGAGGACTATGGCTACACCTTC. It encodes CASSWDREDYGYTF.

This sequence joins TRBV2 and TRBJ2-1, with D perhaps assigned TRBD1 or TRBD2 (5 bases each). V was clipped by 7 bases and J by 15 bases, with 16 bases between them. The germline CDR1 and CDR2 sequences are SNHLY and FYNNEI. The CDR3 loop spans 11 amino acids. Here the CDR3 DNA reads TGTGCCAGCACCTTAAGGGACGCTGGGTTCTTC. Its protein is CASTLRDAGFF.

The chain combines TRBV6-2 or TRBV6-3 with TRBJ1-5; TRBD1 matches at 8 bases. The CDR3 runs to 14 residues. J gave up 6 bases and V 10 bases, and 11 bases lay outside the gene matches. The germline CDR1 and CDR2 sequences are MNHEY and SVGEGT. The CDR3 loop is CATNPQGAGQPQHF. DNA for the CDR3: TGTGCCACGAACCCCCAGGGGGCTGGTCAGCCCCAGCATTTT.

The J gene is TRBJ2-7, the V gene TRBV9, with D possibly being TRBD2 (5 bases). The CDR3 consists of 13 residues. The V gene's germline CDR1 is SGDLS and CDR2 YYNGEE. V dropped 4 bases and J dropped 3 bases, with 11 bases sitting between them. CDR3 protein: CASSPRGDYEQYF. The CDR3, as DNA: TGTGCCAGCAGCCCCCGGGGTGACTACGAGCAGTACTTC. The full variable domain, rest sourced from reference TRBV9 and TRBJ2-7, is DSGVTQTPKHLITATGQRVTLRCSPRSGDLSVYWYQQSLDQGLQFLIQYYNGEERAKGNILERFSAQQFPDLHSELNLSSLELGDSALYFCASSPRGDYEQYFGPGTRLTVT.